Following are 5 T cell receptor beta chains from one sample sequenced in a study of cytomegalovirus exposure and HLA in healthy donors. The data were produced by immunoSEQ multiplex PCR, yet TCRdb's version contains in-frame clones alone and is incomplete. Of fewer than 300,000 clones in the sample, 88% are singletons; the top ten hold roughly 1%. The sequenced sample consisted of PBMCs. The receptors shown here come from a woman aged 18-35 years in good health and CMV-seronegative.

This rearrangement joins TRBV27 to TRBJ1-2, with a tentative D call TRBD1 (5 bases). The germline V gene has CDR1 MNHEY and CDR2 SMNVEV (reference sequence). V was pared by 2 bases and J by 5 bases, with 15 bases between. The CDR3 spans 15 residues. CDR3 loop: CASSLNWGGGYGYTF. In DNA, the CDR3 is TGTGCCAGCAGTTTAAATTGGGGGGGTGGATATGGCTACACCTTC.

The V call is TRBV27, the J call TRBJ1-4; TRBD1 is a possible D gene (6 bases). V lost 7 bases, J lost 3 bases, and 15 bases lay in between. Germline V gene lookup returns CDR1 MNHEY and CDR2 SMNVEV (reference sequence). This CDR3 is built from 15 residues. The CDR3 bases are TGTGCCAGCACCCGCATGGGGGCAGCTAATGAAAAACTGTTTTTT. This gives the protein CASTRMGAANEKLFF.

The chain uses TRBV2 and TRBJ1-1; D is perhaps TRBD1 (6 bases). V shed 6 bases and J shed 0 bases, with 14 bases lying between them. The germline CDR1 and CDR2 sequences are SNHLY and FYNNEI. This CDR3 spans 15 amino acids. For the CDR3, the DNA is TGTGCCAGCAGATTTGCAGGGGCCATGAACACTGAAGCTTTCTTT. It is translated as CASRFAGAMNTEAFF. Drawing the rest from reference TRBV2 and TRBJ1-1, the complete variable domain is EPEVTQTPSHQVTQMGQEVILRCVPISNHLYFYWYRQILGQKVEFLVSFYNNEISEKSEIFDDQFSVERPDGSNFTLKIRSTKLEDSAMYFCASRFAGAMNTEAFFGQGTRLTVV.

The chain recombines TRBV6-5 with TRBJ2-3; weak D call: TRBD2 (5 bases). The CDR3 runs to 13 residues. Germline CDR1 and CDR2: MNHEY and SVGAGI. The V gene lost 6 bases and the J gene lost 11 bases, with 18 bases spanning the gap. CDR3: CASSPKRNSEQYF. The CDR3 nucleotides are TGTGCCAGCAGCCCTAAGCGGAATAGTGAGCAGTATTTT.

The V gene is TRBV11-3, the J gene TRBJ2-3; 8 positions agree with TRBD2. CDR1 and CDR2 (germline): SGHNT, YENEEA. J gave up 3 bases and V 0 bases, and 5 bases lay outside the gene matches. The CDR3 has 16 residues. For the CDR3, the DNA is TGTGCCAGCAGCTTAGATTTGACGGGAGGGACAGATACGCAGTATTTT. Translation: CASSLDLTGGTDTQYF.